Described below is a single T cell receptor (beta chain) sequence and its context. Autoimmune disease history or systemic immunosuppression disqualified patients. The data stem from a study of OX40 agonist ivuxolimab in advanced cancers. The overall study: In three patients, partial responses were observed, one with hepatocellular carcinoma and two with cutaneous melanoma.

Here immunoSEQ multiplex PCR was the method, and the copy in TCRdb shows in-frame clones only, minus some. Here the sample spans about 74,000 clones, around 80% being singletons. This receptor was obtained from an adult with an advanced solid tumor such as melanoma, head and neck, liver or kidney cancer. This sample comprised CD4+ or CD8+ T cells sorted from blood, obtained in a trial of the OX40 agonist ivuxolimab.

CDR3 residues: CASNRGGTEAFF. CDR3 nucleotide sequence: TGTGCCAGCAACCGGGGTGGCACTGAAGCTTTCTTT. This sequence joins TRBV6-5 and TRBJ1-1; no firm D call. The CDR3 consists of 12 residues. Trimming took off 7 bases at V and 4 bases at J, with 10 bases between the two ends. Germline loops: CDR1 MNHEY, CDR2 SVGAGI.